What follows are 31 T cell receptor beta chains derived from one specimen sequenced in a study of blood T cells in healthy people across ages. Primers used in a second PCR of about 7 to 12 cycles were a sample-barcoded 5' primer and a J-beta primer mix. TCRdb re-called the 5' RACE reads through MiXCR, storing one row per CDR3 protein. The sample records 600,000 or so distinct CDR3 sequences, about 28% being singletons. The sequencing input was blood. Every receptor here comes from an elderly woman in good health.

Turning to this clonotype: A much larger clone sits a single nucleotide away, making a read error possible. The chain couples TRBV7-6 to TRBJ2-5; TRBD2 matches at 8 bases. The CDR3 runs 16 residues. V lost 1 base, J lost 11 bases, and 15 bases stayed unmatched. Germline V gene data show CDR1 as SGHVS and CDR2 as FNYEAQ. The DNA for the CDR3 is TGTGCCAGCAGCTTAGTGGCGCGGGGGGCAGGGAATGAGCAGTACTTC. The encoded protein is CASSLVARGAGNEQYF.

This clonotype was seen ten or more times. The rearrangement links TRBV7-2 to TRBJ2-7; the match to TRBD1 covers 7 bases. J was trimmed by 4 bases and V by 1 base; bases with no gene match: 10. The length of the CDR3 is 16 residues. CDR1 is SGHTA, CDR2 FQGNSA, per germline. The CDR3 DNA sequence: TGTGCCAGCAGCTTAGTAGGGGGCAGGGTTTCGTACGAGCAGTACTTC. This translates into CASSLVGGRVSYEQYF.

This clonotype was recorded many times. V usage is TRBV7-3 and J usage is TRBJ2-1, with TRBD2 matching 12 bases. The CDR3 runs 15 residues. Germline CDR1 is SGHTA and CDR2 is FQGTGA. After removal of 3 bases from V and 4 bases from J, the junction contained 1 base not matched to a gene. CDR3 in DNA: TGTGCCAGCAGCTTCGGACTAGCGGGGTACAATGAGCAGTTCTTC. Residues: CASSFGLAGYNEQFF.

This clonotype was seen many times. V is TRBV15 and J is TRBJ2-1; 7 bases fit TRBD1. The V gene end was trimmed by 6 bases and the J gene end by 3 bases; junction bases not matched to a gene: 8. CDR3 size: 15 residues. The germline CDR1 and CDR2 sequences are LNHNV and YYDKDF (reference sequence). This chain's CDR3 is CATSRDRALYNEQFF. In DNA, the CDR3 is TGTGCCACCAGTCGGGACAGAGCACTCTACAATGAGCAGTTCTTC.

As concerns this clonotype: A clone one base away is much larger, so this may be a read error. CDR3 nucleotides: TGTGCCAGCAGCCAAGATTCAAGCGGGGGGGCGAGGGATATGCAGTATTTT. Protein product: CASSQDSSGGARDMQYF. V gene TRBV4-2 combines with J gene TRBJ2-3; 10 bases line up with TRBD2. This CDR3 has 17 residues. CDR1 is LGHNA, CDR2 YNFKEQ, per germline.

This clonotype occurred many times. The CDR3 region has the DNA TGTGCCACCAGCAGAGATTTGGGGGGCGGGGTAGAGCAGTTCTTC. Translation: CATSRDLGGGVEQFF. The genes are TRBV15 and TRBJ2-1; the D call may be TRBD1 or TRBD2 (6 bases each). V lost 0 bases, J lost 10 bases, and 16 bases lay in between. Looked up from germline, CDR1 is LNHNV and CDR2 is YYDKDF (reference sequence). This CDR3 has 15 amino acids.

This CDR3 reads CSVRVRIDPPNYGYTF. For the CDR3, the DNA is TGCAGCGTGAGGGTCCGGATCGACCCTCCTAACTATGGCTACACCTTC. The rearrangement links TRBV29-1 to TRBJ1-2; D is undetermined. V was pared by 6 bases and J by 0 bases, with 20 bases between. The CDR3 covers 16 residues. Germline V gene sequence: CDR1 SQVTM, CDR2 ANQGSEA.

This clonotype was recorded a few times. This may stem from a read error, because a much larger clone lies one nucleotide away. The chain uses TRBV7-9 and TRBJ2-7, with D tentatively TRBD1 or TRBD2 (5 bases each). Deletions cut 1 base from V and 8 bases from J, with 9 bases between. The germline CDR1 and CDR2 sequences are SEHNR and FQNEAQ (reference sequence). The CDR3 contains 12 residues. The CDR3 nucleotides are TGTGCCAGCAGCTTAGGGGACCGCAAGCAGTACTTC. Translating gives CASSLGDRKQYF.

The sample holds a few counts of this clonotype. One junction end does not reproduce the germline sequence, and a read error may be involved. The chain employs TRBV7-2 and TRBJ2-5; the D is unclear. This CDR3 has 14 amino acids. The V gene's germline CDR1 is SGHTA and CDR2 FQGNSA. This chain's CDR3 is CASSIPTAQGTQYF. The CDR3, as DNA: TGTGCCAGCAGCATCCCGACGGCTCAAGGGACCCAGTACTTC.

This clonotype was detected only once. The chain has TRBV20-1 and TRBJ1-2; D is uncertain. CDR3 length: 10 amino acids. The V gene lost 3 bases and the J gene lost 8 bases, with 7 bases spanning the gap. The V gene's germline CDR1 is DFQATT and CDR2 SNEGSKA (reference sequence). CDR3 nucleotides: TGCAGTGCTAGTCCGTTCGGCTACACCTTC. Residues: CSASPFGYTF.

Comment on this clonotype: A much larger clone is a single base away; this may be a read error. This chain uses TRBV18 with TRBJ2-7; D assignment may be TRBD1 or TRBD2 (6 bases each). Per germline, CDR1 KGHSH and CDR2 LQKENI. V was shortened by 6 bases and J by 7 bases, with 31 bases between the two germline ends. The CDR3 extends over 18 amino acids. The DNA for the CDR3 is TGTGCCAGCTCCCCTTTTGGTCCCGGGGGCGGATTTTACAATGAGCAGTACTTC. Its protein product is CASSPFGPGGGFYNEQYF. The whole variable domain, remainder taken from reference TRBV18 and TRBJ2-7, is NAGVMQNPRHLVRRRGQEARLRCSPMKGHSHVYWYRQLPEEGLKFMVYLQKENIIDESGMPKERFSAEFPKEGPSILRIQQVVRGDSAAYFCASSPFGPGGGFYNEQYFGPGTRLTVT.

This clonotype showed up many times. The J gene is TRBJ2-7, the V gene TRBV30, with 7 nucleotides matching TRBD1. This CDR3 comprises 11 residues. Trimming cost V 2 bases and J 6 bases; bases outside gene matches: 1. Germline loops: CDR1 GTSNPN, CDR2 SVGIG (reference sequence). The DNA of the CDR3 is TGTGCCTGGAGTCAGGGGGTCGAGCAGTACTTC. Protein: CAWSQGVEQYF.

This clonotype was seen a few times. V usage is TRBV2 and J usage is TRBJ1-1, with D uncertain. The CDR3 extends over 13 amino acids. Germline V gene sequence: CDR1 SNHLY, CDR2 FYNNEI. The V gene lost 5 bases and the J gene lost 6 bases, with 13 bases spanning the gap. The CDR3 protein is CASSLQLRAEAFF. The CDR3 DNA reads as TGTGCCAGCAGTTTACAGCTACGGGCTGAAGCTTTCTTT.

In this sample, this clonotype turned up a few times. J is TRBJ2-7 and V is TRBV20-1, with 12 bases fitting TRBD2. The V gene's germline CDR1 is DFQATT and CDR2 SNEGSKA (reference sequence). This CDR3 has 15 residues. V was pared by 6 bases and J by 4 bases, with 10 bases of the junction left unmatched. CDR3 DNA sequence: TGCAGTGCCCATTCGACTAGCGGGGGAAGGTACGAGCAGTACTTC. Its protein is CSAHSTSGGRYEQYF.

This clonotype came up many times. V usage is TRBV5-1 and J usage is TRBJ1-1; tentatively, D is TRBD1 (5 bases). V lost 4 bases, J lost 0 bases, and 10 bases lay in between. CDR1 SGHRS and CDR2 YFSETQ come from the germline V gene. The CDR3 has 14 residues. The CDR3 spells CASSRDGMNTEAFF. CDR3 DNA sequence: TGCGCCAGCAGCCGGGACGGAATGAACACTGAAGCTTTCTTT.

This clonotype was seen ten or more times. The CDR3 region is CASSLTSLAYEQYF. CDR3 coding DNA: TGTGCCAGCAGCTTGACGAGCCTCGCCTACGAGCAGTACTTC. The rearrangement links TRBV5-5 to TRBJ2-7; D call uncertain. V lost 1 base, J lost 2 bases, and 10 bases lay in between. Germline V CDR1 and CDR2: SGHKS, YYEKEE (reference sequence). This CDR3 has 14 amino acids. The entire variable domain, with the rest obtained from reference TRBV5-5 and TRBJ2-7, is as follows: DAGVTQSPTHLIKTRGQQVTLRCSPISGHKSVSWYQQVLGQGPQFIFQYYEKEERGRGNFPDRFSARQFPNYSSELNVNALLLGDSALYLCASSLTSLAYEQYFGPGTRLTVT.

The chain couples TRBV2 to TRBJ2-4, with TRBD2 identical over 7 bases. The CDR3 spans 16 residues. Trimming removed 4 bases from V and 0 bases from J; junction bases left unmatched: 6. Germline V gene lookup returns CDR1 SNHLY and CDR2 FYNNEI. DNA of the CDR3: TGTGCCAGCAGTGGGCGGGGGATCTTAGCCAAAAACATTCAGTACTTC. The encoded protein is CASSGRGILAKNIQYF.

This clonotype was seen ten or more times. The chain recombines TRBV7-2 with TRBJ1-5, with 8 bases fitting TRBD1. Trimming took 1 base from V and 7 from J; bases not matched to a gene: 6. Looked up from germline, CDR1 is SGHTA and CDR2 is FQGNSA. This CDR3 comprises 15 residues. CDR3 sequence reads: CASSLESGQGQPQHF. In DNA, the CDR3 is TGTGCCAGCAGCTTAGAGTCTGGACAGGGACAGCCCCAGCATTTT.

The rearrangement links TRBV20-1 to TRBJ2-7, with 12 bases fitting TRBD2. The CDR3 is made up of 19 amino acids. The junction had 15 bases not matched to a gene; V was cut back by 3 bases and J by 0 bases. Germline-derived CDR1 and CDR2 are DFQATT and SNEGSKA (reference sequence). DNA for the CDR3: TGCAGTGCTAGGGTTCTTGGGACTAGCGGGCCGCTATCCTCCTACGAGCAGTACTTC. It codes for CSARVLGTSGPLSSYEQYF.

This clonotype was seen a few times. The chain couples TRBV3-1 to TRBJ2-7, with D possibly matching TRBD1 (5 bases). CDR1 is LGHDT, CDR2 YNNKEL, per germline (reference sequence). V lost 0 bases, J lost 6 bases, and 18 bases lay in between. The CDR3 runs to 16 residues. This CDR3 reads CASSQDLRGPLFEQYF. CDR3 DNA: TGTGCCAGCAGCCAAGATCTTAGGGGTCCCCTTTTCGAGCAGTACTTC.

The chain couples TRBV7-9 to TRBJ1-5, with TRBD1 as a possible D gene (5 bases). The CDR3 has 14 residues. The germline V gene encodes CDR1 SEHNR and CDR2 FQNEAQ (reference sequence). V was pared by 11 bases and J by 4 bases, with 18 bases between. The CDR3 bases are TGTGCCGGCACGGGAGGGACTGCGAATCAGCCCCAGCATTTT. This codes for CAGTGGTANQPQHF.

The gene calls are TRBV7-9 and TRBJ2-3; 7 nucleotides align to TRBD2. The CDR3 is 15 residues long. The ends lost 3 bases at V and 1 base at J; junction bases unmatched: 4. Germline V gene lookup returns CDR1 SEHNR and CDR2 FQNEAQ (reference sequence). In DNA, the CDR3 is TGTGCCAGCAGCTTCGCCAGCGGGGGCACAGATACGCAGTATTTT. This sequence encodes CASSFASGGTDTQYF.

Note on this clonotype: Being one base from a much bigger clone, this may be a read error. The chain has TRBV30 and TRBJ1-5, with D unresolved. Germline values: CDR1 GTSNPN, CDR2 SVGIG (reference sequence). The CDR3 contains 13 residues. V lost 3 bases to trimming and J lost 5 bases, with 11 bases between them. The CDR3 reads CAWREGLDQPQHF. DNA for the CDR3: TGTGCCTGGAGGGAGGGTTTGGATCAGCCCCAGCATTTT.

Many counts were recorded for this clonotype. The chain recombines TRBV20-1 with TRBJ1-5; 8 bases line up with TRBD1. The germline gives CDR1 DFQATT, CDR2 SNEGSKA (reference sequence). V shed 0 bases, J shed 2 bases, and the junction held 9 bases outside the gene matches. The CDR3 totals 17 residues. Here the CDR3 DNA reads TGCAGTGCTAGAGATCAGGGCAGGGGGCCTCGCAATCAGCCCCAGCATTTT. It is translated as CSARDQGRGPRNQPQHF.

The chain carries TRBV6-2 or TRBV6-3 and TRBJ1-2; 9 bases fit TRBD1. Germline V gene lookup returns CDR1 MNHEY and CDR2 SVGEGT. The J segment lost 0 bases and the V segment lost 6 bases, leaving 11 bases of the junction unmatched. This CDR3 is 17 amino acids long. For the CDR3, the DNA is TGTGCCAGCAGGCGTCCGCGGGACAGGGAATCTAACTATGGCTACACCTTC. Translation: CASRRPRDRESNYGYTF.

This clonotype was seen a few times. The chain uses TRBV7-2 and TRBJ2-1; TRBD2 agrees at 9 bases. The CDR3 covers 17 residues. V dropped 5 bases and J dropped 8; count of bases not matched to a gene: 16. CDR1 and CDR2 from the germline V gene are SGHTA and FQGNSA. CDR3 sequence reads: CASSPPAAGGRVDEQFF. CDR3 nucleotide sequence: TGTGCCAGCAGCCCACCGGCTGCGGGGGGGAGGGTGGATGAGCAGTTCTTC.

Ten or more counts support this clonotype. In nucleotides, the CDR3 is TGTGCCACCAGTGATTCAGGGTGGACAAGGGAGACCCAGTACTTC. Encoded protein: CATSDSGWTRETQYF. The V gene is TRBV24-1, the J gene TRBJ2-5; D possibly corresponds to TRBD1 (5 bases). V was cut by 2 bases and J by 5 bases, with 14 bases left in between. Germline V gives CDR1 KGHDR, CDR2 SFDVKD. This CDR3 contains 15 residues.

V and J are TRBV18 and TRBJ2-7; D call uncertain. This CDR3 comprises 14 residues. Germline V gene data show CDR1 as KGHSH and CDR2 as LQKENI. V was cut by 0 bases and J by 2 bases, with 8 bases left in between. This chain's CDR3 is CASSPPSQTYEQYF. CDR3 nucleotide sequence: TGTGCCAGCTCACCACCTAGCCAGACCTACGAGCAGTACTTC.

This clonotype was recorded at least ten times. DNA for the CDR3: TGTGCCAGCAGCTTAGGACCCCCGGGGGGGCCGGAAGATACGCAGTATTTT. This codes for CASSLGPPGGPEDTQYF. The chain recombines TRBV7-2 with TRBJ2-3, with 8 nucleotides matching TRBD2. Unmatched junction bases numbered 11, after V lost 1 base and J lost 5 bases. The germline V gene has CDR1 SGHTA and CDR2 FQGNSA. The CDR3 is 17 residues long.

This clonotype was found many times. The CDR3 reads CASSLNGYGYTF. The CDR3 bases are TGTGCCAGCAGCTTAAATGGCTATGGCTACACCTTC. The gene calls are TRBV7-2 and TRBJ1-2; D uncertain. This CDR3 contains 12 residues. CDR1 is SGHTA, CDR2 FQGNSA, per germline. Between the trimmed V and J ends, which lost 2 bases and 4 bases, there was a span of 5 bases.

This clonotype was counted between two and nine times. A read error may explain this, as a much larger clone is one base away. V and J are TRBV10-3 and TRBJ2-6; the D call may be TRBD1 or TRBD2 (6 bases each). The CDR3 loop spans 19 amino acids. Germline V CDR1 and CDR2: ENHRY, SYGVKD. V shed 5 bases and J shed 4 bases, with 24 bases lying between them. Here the CDR3 reads CAISPVIVGGLTGANVLTF. The CDR3 DNA sequence: TGTGCCATCAGTCCAGTGATCGTAGGGGGACTGACAGGGGCCAACGTCCTGACTTTC.